The sequence of this T cell receptor beta chain was determined in a study of response to subunit inactivated influenza vaccine. Findings of the study overall: The authors suggested that few new T cells are recruited per seasonal influenza vaccination.

MiXCR, applied by TCRdb to the RT-PCR reads, yields one record per CDR3 protein. In the table there are roughly 290,000 distinct CDR3 sequences, just over 20% of which are singletons. The CDR3 spans 14 residues. Germline values: CDR1 MDHEN, CDR2 SYDVKM. Trimming removed 4 bases from V and 5 bases from J, with 14 bases in between. A word on this clonotype: Its cognate antigen is unknown.

This clonotype originated in a man between 50 and 69 years old who received an inactivated influenza vaccine. The specimen comprised PBMCs from blood, sampled less than 22 months after vaccination. The chain is built from TRBV28 and TRBJ2-5, with D perhaps assigned TRBD1 or TRBD2 (5 bases each). CDR3 DNA sequence: TGTGCCAGCAGTTCGTCATGGGGGATGGAGACCCAGTACTTC. Protein: CASSSSWGMETQYF.